This T cell receptor (beta chain) was sequenced for a study of cytomegalovirus exposure and HLA in healthy donors. Study-level points and caveats: Earlier analysis yielded a pattern in which most TCR beta V segments were productive about 87% or about 30% of the time. It emerged from a later analysis that several of the most significant clusters appeared to be linked to common viral pathogens.

As for this clone: Its antigen is unidentified.

CDR3 size: 13 residues. Trimming left V 1 base short and J 0 bases short, with 4 bases between. CDR1 and CDR2 from the germline V gene are SGDLS and YYNGEE. Healthy bone marrow donors supplied every sample. PCR was performed using 60 Vbeta and 13 Jbeta primers. The protocol was immunoSEQ multiplex PCR, while the TCRdb copy is restricted to in-frame clones and leaves out a portion. Across some 51,000 clones, the top ten clones capture roughly 9% of the sample. This TCR derives from a man aged 45-60 years in good health and CMV-seropositive. The sequenced sample consisted of PBMCs. The chain employs TRBV9 and TRBJ1-1; D not resolved. CDR3 protein: CASSVQMNTEAFF. Written as DNA, the CDR3 is TGTGCCAGCAGCGTACAGATGAACACTGAAGCTTTCTTT.